Listed below are T cell receptor beta chains from one sample, sequenced in a study of shared clonotypes between healthy human individuals. Produced via immunoSEQ multiplex PCR; TCRdb's table is partial and in-frame only. The table includes around 79,000 clones, about 65% detected once. The specimen sequenced was memory CD8+ T cells sorted from blood. These receptor sequences come from a man aged 30 to 45 in good health. Both conserved end residues are part of each CDR3. A D gene is named only where the DNA matches it firmly. Rows may omit the clone size; those that give it use once, few, many or a size class.

NA	TRBD2	TRBV27	TRBJ2-3	CASSELAGGDTQYF	TGTGCCAGCAGTGAACTAGCGGGAGGTGATACGCAGTATTTT
NA	TRBD2	TRBV27	TRBJ2-1	CASSLIAGVYNEQFF	TGTGCCAGCAGTTTAATAGCGGGAGTCTACAATGAGCAGTTCTTC
NA	NA	TRBV28	TRBJ2-7	CASRGVNYEQYF	TGTGCCAGCAGGGGGGTCAACTACGAGCAGTACTTC
few	NA	TRBV11-2	TRBJ2-7	CASRPRRSSYEQYF	TGTGCCAGCAGGCCGCGCAGAAGCTCCTACGAGCAGTACTTC
NA	NA	TRBV11-2	TRBJ1-2	CASSLGQNNYGYTF	TGTGCCAGCAGCTTAGGGCAAAATAACTATGGCTACACCTTC
few	NA	TRBV6-4	TRBJ1-5	CASSAGSNQPQHF	TGTGCCAGCAGTGCCGGAAGCAATCAGCCCCAGCATTTT
NA	TRBD1	TRBV7-8	TRBJ2-7	CASSPRTGYSDEQYF	TGTGCCAGCAGCCCCCGGACAGGGTACTCTGACGAGCAGTACTTC
NA	NA	TRBV21-1	TRBJ2-1	CASSKGYTSGRSNEQFF	TGTGCCAGCAGCAAAGGGTACACTAGCGGGAGATCCAATGAGCAGTTCTTC
many	NA	TRBV7-9	TRBJ1-1	CASSPRHFMEAFF	TGTGCCAGCAGTCCTAGACATTTCATGGAAGCTTTCTTT
NA	NA	TRBV7-4	TRBJ1-5	CASSLAGAGNQPQHF	TGTGCCAGCAGCTTGGCAGGGGCTGGCAATCAGCCCCAGCATTTT
many	TRBD2	TRBV13	TRBJ2-3	CASSPTPGLAHPDTQYF	TGTGCCAGCAGCCCAACCCCTGGACTAGCTCACCCAGATACGCAGTATTTT
NA	NA	TRBV4-3	TRBJ1-2	CASSQEFETDYGYTF	TGCGCCAGCAGCCAAGAATTTGAGACCGACTATGGCTACACCTTC
NA	TRBD2	TRBV28	TRBJ2-1	CASSIFSGSGGNEQFF	TGTGCCAGCAGTATTTTTAGCGGGAGCGGAGGGAATGAGCAGTTCTTC
few	TRBD2	TRBV11-3	TRBJ2-2	CASSLGAGNRELFF	TGTGCCAGCAGCTTAGGAGCGGGAAATCGGGAGCTGTTTTTT
NA	NA	TRBV27	TRBJ2-7	CASSSQGEGVFEQYF	TGTGCCAGCAGTTCACAAGGGGAGGGGGTGTTTGAGCAGTACTTC
NA	TRBD2	TRBV28	TRBJ2-1	CASSQLAGGPNEQFF	TGTGCCAGCAGCCAACTAGCGGGAGGGCCCAATGAGCAGTTCTTC
NA	NA	TRBV6-1	TRBJ2-7	CASRDNTYEQYF	TGTGCCAGCAGGGACAACACCTACGAGCAGTACTTC
NA	TRBD1	TRBV7-3	TRBJ2-6	CASRPGTGLAPGANVLTF	TGTGCCAGCAGACCCGGGACAGGGCTTGCCCCTGGGGCCAACGTCCTGACTTTC
NA	NA	TRBV9	TRBJ2-1	CASSDRVDTYNEQFF	TGTGCCAGCAGCGACAGGGTGGATACCTACAATGAGCAGTTCTTC
many	TRBD2	TRBV27	TRBJ2-3	CASSLQGLAESTDTQYF	TGTGCCAGCAGTCTTCAGGGACTAGCGGAAAGCACAGATACGCAGTATTTT
many	TRBD1	TRBV5-6	TRBJ2-7	CASSPTGTGWSEQYF	TGTGCCAGCAGCCCCACCGGGACAGGGTGGTCCGAGCAGTACTTC
NA	TRBD2	TRBV11-2	TRBJ2-7	CASSLTSGSYEQYF	TGTGCCAGCAGCTTGACTAGCGGGTCCTACGAGCAGTACTTC
few	NA	TRBV5-4	TRBJ2-5	CASSLGGAETQYF	TGTGCCAGCAGCTTAGGGGGGGCGGAGACCCAGTACTTC
NA	NA	TRBV5-6	TRBJ1-5	CASAAQGHQPQHF	TGTGCCAGCGCTGCGCAGGGTCATCAGCCCCAGCATTTT
many	NA	TRBV7-2	TRBJ1-5	CASSLTGLGLNQPQHF	TGTGCCAGCAGCTTAACAGGGTTGGGCCTAAATCAGCCCCAGCATTTT
NA	NA	TRBV7-8	TRBJ2-1	CASSQGPSSYNEQFF	TGTGCCAGCAGCCAAGGACCGAGCTCCTACAATGAGCAGTTCTTC
NA	TRBD2	TRBV6-5	TRBJ2-1	CASSPGLADNEQFF	TGTGCCAGCAGTCCGGGACTAGCGGACAATGAGCAGTTCTTC
few	NA	TRBV19	TRBJ2-5	CASSTYGLQETQYF	TGTGCCAGTAGTACGTATGGACTTCAAGAGACCCAGTACTTC
NA	NA	TRBV27	TRBJ2-1	CASSTTLAASYNEQFF	TGTGCCAGCAGTACCACTCTTGCGGCCTCCTACAATGAGCAGTTCTTC
once	NA	TRBV30	TRBJ2-1	CAFLDPRFSNEQFF	TGTGCCTTCCTCGACCCCCGTTTTTCGAATGAGCAGTTCTTC
NA	NA	TRBV5-6	TRBJ2-7	CASSLAQAISSEQYF	TGTGCCAGCAGCTTGGCCCAGGCTATCAGTAGCGAGCAGTACTTC
few	TRBD2	TRBV5-8	TRBJ2-1	CASSLGLGGNNEQFF	TGTGCCAGCAGCTTGGGTTTGGGAGGGAACAATGAGCAGTTCTTC
many	TRBD2	TRBV6-5	TRBJ2-1	CASSTSGIYYNEQFF	TGTGCCAGCAGTACTAGCGGGATTTACTACAATGAGCAGTTCTTC
few	TRBD1	TRBV18	TRBJ2-2	CASSPRDRKTGELFF	TGTGCCAGCTCACCCCGGGACAGAAAGACCGGGGAGCTGTTTTTT
NA	NA	TRBV28	TRBJ2-7	CATGKIQGKTYEQYF	TGTGCCACGGGGAAGATTCAGGGCAAAACCTACGAGCAGTACTTC
NA	NA	TRBV7-2	TRBJ2-5	CASSLSLGETQYF	TGTGCCAGCAGCTTATCATTGGGGGAGACCCAGTACTTC
NA	NA	TRBV28	TRBJ2-2	CASLGRVNTGELFF	TGTGCCAGCCTTGGCAGGGTAAACACCGGGGAGCTGTTTTTT
NA	NA	TRBV27	TRBJ2-2	CASSFKRLTGELFF	TGTGCCAGCAGTTTTAAGCGTTTAACCGGGGAGCTGTTTTTT
NA	NA	TRBV11-3	TRBJ2-7	CASSLDRPGNYEQYF	TGTGCCAGCAGCTTAGATCGACCAGGGAACTACGAGCAGTACTTC
NA	TRBD2	TRBV27	TRBJ2-2	CASSSGGRGSTGELFF	TGTGCCAGCAGTTCCGGCGGGAGAGGGAGCACCGGGGAGCTGTTTTTT
NA	NA	TRBV28	TRBJ1-5	CATAFTGSNQPQHF	TGTGCCACAGCTTTCACAGGGAGCAATCAGCCCCAGCATTTT
few	NA	TRBV7-9	TRBJ2-7	CASSLGTDSSYEQYF	TGTGCCAGCAGCTTGGGGACCGATAGCTCCTACGAGCAGTACTTC
NA	TRBD2	TRBV6-6	TRBJ2-1	CASSSSRETSGDEQFF	TGTGCCAGCAGTTCCTCCCGGGAAACTAGCGGGGATGAGCAGTTCTTC
NA	NA	TRBV11-2	TRBJ2-1	CASSYSVGGYNEQFF	TGTGCCAGCAGCTACTCCGTTGGGGGTTACAATGAGCAGTTCTTC